The 21 T cell receptor beta chains given below trace back to one sample, sequenced in a study of blood T cells in healthy people across ages. Through a sample-barcoded 5' primer and a J-beta primer mix, a second PCR was run for roughly 7 to 12 cycles. A single record per CDR3 protein comes from TCRdb applying MiXCR to the 5' RACE reads. The table includes 1.5 million to 2 million distinct CDR3 sequences, 34% detected once. The sequencing input was blood. These receptors came from a woman aged 25 to 39 in good health.

For this clonotype: A far larger clone is a single base away, which makes a read error likely. The chain is built from TRBV5-1 and TRBJ2-7, with a weak D call TRBD2 (5 bases). Germline assignment: CDR1 SGHRS and CDR2 YFSETQ. The CDR3 runs to 14 residues. Trimming pared 2 bases from V and 3 bases from J, leaving 12 bases between. The CDR3, as DNA: TGCGCCAGCAGCTTAGGCCCAGCGGACTACGAGCAGTACTTC. Translated, it gives CASSLGPADYEQYF.

In the case of this clonotype: Possible read error: a much larger clone is one base away. The V gene is TRBV4-2, the J gene TRBJ2-1; D may match TRBD1 or TRBD2 (5 bases each). In germline, CDR1 is LGHNA, CDR2 YNFKEQ. The V gene lost 4 bases and the J gene lost 4 bases, with 23 bases spanning the gap. This CDR3 region has 18 residues. The CDR3 spells CASSPYDWGSAPYNEQFF. CDR3 in DNA: TGTGCCAGCAGCCCATACGACTGGGGGTCAGCTCCATACAATGAGCAGTTCTTC.

The gene calls are TRBV25-1 and TRBJ1-1; TRBD1 agrees at 7 bases. The CDR3 is 15 residues long. From germline, CDR1 is MGHDK and CDR2 SYGVNS. V was clipped by 6 bases and J by 7 bases; unmatched bases: 14. The CDR3 region has the DNA TGTGCCAGCAGCCCCGACAGGGCCCCGAAGGTTGAAGCTTTCTTT. This sequence encodes CASSPDRAPKVEAFF.

J is TRBJ2-3 and V is TRBV27; TRBD2 matches 9 bases. CDR3 length: 19 amino acids. Germline loops: CDR1 MNHEY, CDR2 SMNVEV (reference sequence). V trimming: 5 bases; J trimming: 2 bases; junction bases outside the gene matches: 17. The DNA of the CDR3 is TGTGCCAGCAGTCCAACCTTTTCAGCGGGAGGACCGTACACAGATACGCAGTATTTT. Protein sequence: CASSPTFSAGGPYTDTQYF.

The chain recombines TRBV15 with TRBJ1-5, with D possibly being TRBD1 (5 bases). V lost 5 bases to trimming and J lost 2 bases, with 19 bases between them. This CDR3 has 17 amino acids. Germline V gives CDR1 LNHNV, CDR2 YYDKDF (reference sequence). The CDR3 sequence: CATSEGRWAEGNQPQHF. Here the CDR3 DNA reads TGTGCCACCAGCGAGGGACGATGGGCTGAAGGCAATCAGCCCCAGCATTTT.

The V call is TRBV10-3, the J call TRBJ2-2; D is uncertain. Germline assignment: CDR1 ENHRY and CDR2 SYGVKD. The CDR3 is 13 residues long. The germline V and J ends were trimmed by 0 bases and 6 bases, with 5 bases remaining between them. CDR3 in DNA: TGTGCCATCAGTGAGTCGATCCCCGGGGAGCTGTTTTTT. As protein: CAISESIPGELFF.

Remarks on this clonotype: One base away lies a much larger clone, so this may be a sequencing read error. The rearrangement links TRBV12-3 or TRBV12-4 to TRBJ2-5; D perhaps matches TRBD1 (6 bases). The CDR3 has 16 residues. Trimming cost V 5 bases and J 5 bases, with 21 bases left between them. Here the CDR3 DNA reads TGTGCCAGCAGTGTTCGGGACACACCTATCGGGGAGACCCAGTACTTC. This sequence encodes CASSVRDTPIGETQYF.

This sequence joins TRBV27 and TRBJ2-1, with TRBD1 matching over 7 bases. Germline lookup yields CDR1 MNHEY and CDR2 SMNVEV (reference sequence). The V segment lost 6 bases and the J segment 2 bases; nucleotides outside the gene matches: 7. The CDR3 runs to 15 residues. CDR3 nucleotide sequence: TGTGCCAGCAGCTCTGGACAGGAGGCCTACAATGAGCAGTTCTTC. Protein: CASSSGQEAYNEQFF.

The chain combines TRBV6-1 with TRBJ2-4, with 10 bases identical to TRBD1. The J call may be wrong; the DNA end is better matched by TRBJ2-7. This CDR3 is built from 15 residues. From germline, CDR1 is MNHNS and CDR2 SASEGT. As DNA, the CDR3 is TGTGCCAGCAGTGACTCGACAGGGGGCCAGTACGAGCAGTACTTC. Its translation: CASSDSTGGQYEQYF.

This clonotype was seen a handful of times. V is TRBV10-3 and J is TRBJ1-5; tentative D call: TRBD1 (5 bases). Germline CDR1 reads ENHRY; CDR2 reads SYGVKD. This CDR3 region has 17 residues. V dropped 2 bases and J dropped 5 bases, with 19 bases sitting between them. The CDR3 here is CAISEEFLGQNYQPQHF. The CDR3 DNA sequence: TGTGCCATCAGTGAGGAGTTTTTGGGGCAGAATTATCAGCCCCAGCATTTT.

The CDR3 nucleotides are TGTGCCAGCAGCCCGACAGGGAGGTTGCCAGATACGCAGTATTTT. Its protein product is CASSPTGRLPDTQYF. V and J are TRBV7-2 and TRBJ2-3, with D possibly matching TRBD1 (7 bases). V was pared by 5 bases and J by 4 bases, with 16 bases between. The CDR3 contains 15 residues. Germline V lookup: CDR1 SGHTA, CDR2 FQGNSA.

V usage is TRBV27 and J usage is TRBJ1-4, with unresolved D. The germline V and J ends were trimmed by 7 bases and 0 bases, with 12 bases remaining between them. Germline lookup yields CDR1 MNHEY and CDR2 SMNVEV (reference sequence). The CDR3 length is 15 residues. The CDR3 DNA reads as TGTGCCAGCACCAAACTCGGGGCAACTAATGAAAAACTGTTTTTT. Translated, it gives CASTKLGATNEKLFF.

The J gene is TRBJ2-7, the V gene TRBV7-6; D remains unclear. V dropped 5 bases and J dropped 0 bases, with 11 bases sitting between them. Germline values: CDR1 SGHVS, CDR2 FNYEAQ. CDR3 length: 14 amino acids. CDR3 DNA: TGTGCCAGCAGCCAAACAGTCAACTCCTACGAGCAGTACTTC. It codes for CASSQTVNSYEQYF. Full variable domain (remainder filled in from reference TRBV7-6 and TRBJ2-7): GAGVSQSPRYKVTKRGQDVALRCDPISGHVSLYWYRQALGQGPEFLTYFNYEAQQDKSGLPNDRFSAERPEGSISTLTIQRTEQRDSAMYRCASSQTVNSYEQYFGPGTRLTVT.

Only a few counts were recorded for this clonotype. The chain has TRBV7-9 and TRBJ2-1; no firm D call. The V end lost 6 bases, the J end lost 6 bases, and 12 bases lay between the germline ends. The germline CDR1 and CDR2 sequences are SEHNR and FQNEAQ (reference sequence). The CDR3 contains 13 residues. The CDR3 reads CASRSLVTNEQFF. Here the CDR3 DNA reads TGTGCCAGCAGGTCCCTAGTAACCAATGAGCAGTTCTTC.

A note on this clonotype: One end of the junction is discordant with germline, which a read error may explain. The genes are TRBV5-1 and TRBJ2-7; a possible D gene is TRBD1 (6 bases). The CDR3 length is 14 residues. CDR1 is SGHRS, CDR2 YFSETQ, per germline. CDR3 loop: CAGSFQGHSYEQYF. The CDR3 region has the DNA TGCGCCGGCAGCTTCCAGGGACACTCCTACGAGCAGTACTTC.

The chain couples TRBV6-2 or TRBV6-3 to TRBJ2-7; 8 bases align to TRBD1. The CDR3 sequence is 16 residues long. V shed 4 bases, J shed 4 bases, and the junction held 12 bases outside the gene matches. In germline, CDR1 is MNHEY, CDR2 SVGEGT. This CDR3 is CASSSLRGRGPYEQYF. For the CDR3, the DNA is TGTGCCAGCAGTTCCTTACGGGGCAGGGGGCCATACGAGCAGTACTTC.

This clonotype was picked up a small number of times. The J gene is TRBJ1-2, the V gene TRBV29-1, with D perhaps TRBD1 (5 bases). The germline V gene has CDR1 SQVTM and CDR2 ANQGSEA. V lost 3 bases and J lost 6, with 8 bases in between. The CDR3 has 11 residues. The DNA of the CDR3 is TGCAGCGTTGAGGGGACCAATGGCTACACCTTC. Translated, it gives CSVEGTNGYTF.

A single count supports this clonotype. A much more abundant neighbour one base away suggests this may be a read error. The chain combines TRBV4-1 with TRBJ2-7; D is ambiguous. Between the trimmed V and J ends, which lost 2 bases and 4 bases, there was a span of 18 bases. The V gene's germline CDR1 is MGHRA and CDR2 YSYEKL. CDR3 size: 16 residues. CDR3 region: CASSQLSVGSRYEQYF. For the CDR3, the DNA is TGCGCCAGCAGCCAATTGAGTGTGGGCTCTCGATACGAGCAGTACTTC.

The gene calls are TRBV5-1 and TRBJ2-5, with D unresolved. Germline CDR1 reads SGHRS; CDR2 reads YFSETQ. Deletions cut 4 bases from V and 2 bases from J, with 9 bases between. The CDR3 spans 13 residues. The CDR3 loop is CASSPVHQETQYF. The DNA for the CDR3 is TGCGCCAGCAGCCCGGTGCATCAAGAGACCCAGTACTTC.

The chain carries TRBV6-6 and TRBJ1-1, with D unresolved. The germline CDR1 and CDR2 sequences are MNHNY and SVGAGI (reference sequence). Between the trimmed V and J ends, which lost 2 bases and 2 bases, there was a span of 12 bases. CDR3 size: 15 residues. The CDR3 here is CASSYPGLINTEAFF. The CDR3, as DNA: TGTGCCAGCAGTTACCCTGGACTGATTAACACTGAAGCTTTCTTT.

This chain links TRBV5-1 with TRBJ1-1, with no clear D. Germline assignment: CDR1 SGHRS and CDR2 YFSETQ. The CDR3 consists of 16 residues. Between the trimmed V and J ends, which lost 1 base and 4 bases, there was a span of 17 bases. The CDR3 nucleotides read TGCGCCAGCAGCTTGTTAGATTCCGGCTCAGGCACTGAAGCTTTCTTT. Encoded protein: CASSLLDSGSGTEAFF. The full variable domain, rest sourced from reference TRBV5-1 and TRBJ1-1, is KAGVTQTPRYLIKTRGQQVTLSCSPISGHRSVSWYQQTPGQGLQFLFEYFSETQRNKGNFPGRFSGRQFSNSRSEMNVSTLELGDSALYLCASSLLDSGSGTEAFFGQGTRLTVV.